This T cell receptor beta chain is drawn from a study of cytomegalovirus exposure and HLA in healthy donors. Whole-study results and caveats: The study designated some 180 TCR beta chains cytomegalovirus-associated.

Germline CDR1 is SGHAT and CDR2 is FQNNGV. The CDR3 extends over 11 amino acids. The V end lost 4 bases, the J end lost 12 bases, and 10 bases lay between the germline ends. Clones were sequenced by immunoSEQ multiplex PCR, and TCRdb holds only the in-frame ones, with some missing. The sample lists 140,000 or so clones; over 80% were seen once. This clone is a singleton in its sample. Its cognate antigen is unknown. The rearrangement links TRBV11-2 to TRBJ2-1; D remains ambiguous. The sequence was obtained from a young woman in good health and CMV-seropositive. Material for sequencing was PBMCs. DNA of the CDR3: TGTGCCAGCAGCTCGACTCTCTGGCAGTTCTTC. Its protein product is CASSSTLWQFF.